This T cell receptor beta chain originates from a study of technical replicates of blood from a few donors. Produced via immunoSEQ multiplex PCR; TCRdb's table is partial and in-frame only. The table records about 100,000 clones, approximately 94% of them present only once. V shed 7 bases and J shed 3 bases, with 16 bases lying between them. From germline, CDR1 is MNHEY and CDR2 SVGAGI. This CDR3 has 14 amino acids. The V call is TRBV6-5, the J call TRBJ2-7; D may be TRBD1 (5 bases). Sequences were obtained from T cells isolated from PBMCs. The receptor's source is a human donor in good health. Here the CDR3 reads CASMEQAAVYEQYF. The DNA for the CDR3 is TGTGCCAGCATGGAACAGGCTGCCGTCTACGAGCAGTACTTC.